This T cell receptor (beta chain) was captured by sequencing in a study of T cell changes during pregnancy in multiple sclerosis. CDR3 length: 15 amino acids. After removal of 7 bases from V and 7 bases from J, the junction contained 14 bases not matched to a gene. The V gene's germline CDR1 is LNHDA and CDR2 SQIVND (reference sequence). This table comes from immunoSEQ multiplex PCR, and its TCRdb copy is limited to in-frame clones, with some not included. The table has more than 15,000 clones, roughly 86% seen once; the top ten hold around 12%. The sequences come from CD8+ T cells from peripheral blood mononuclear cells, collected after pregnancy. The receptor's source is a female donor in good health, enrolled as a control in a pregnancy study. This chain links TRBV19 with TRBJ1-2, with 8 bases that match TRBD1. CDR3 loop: CASTSSTRGRIGYTF. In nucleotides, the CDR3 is TGTGCCAGTACCTCCTCAACCAGGGGGCGTATTGGCTACACCTTC.